Listed below are T cell receptor beta chains from one sample, sequenced in a study of blood T cells in healthy people across ages. TCRdb passed the 5' RACE reads through MiXCR, listing each CDR3 protein once. Among 580,000 or so distinct CDR3 sequences listed, 40% to 50% were seen once. Sequenced input: blood. These TCRs come from an elderly man in good health. CDR3s include the opening cysteine and the closing phenylalanine or tryptophan. Each record gives: D gene, CDR3 length, J gene, V gene, clone size, CDR3 protein, CDR3 DNA. D genes are given only for firm matches. Size is omitted from some rows. Given values are once, few, many or a class for expanded clones.

-,11,TRBJ2-5,TRBV20-1,-,CSAFRLGEQYF,TGCAGTGCTTTCCGACTGGGTGAGCAGTACTTC
TRBD1,15,TRBJ2-1,TRBV20-1,-,CSARGGTGTYNEQFF,TGCAGTGCTAGAGGGGGGACAGGGACTTACAATGAGCAGTTCTTC
-,12,TRBJ2-1,TRBV14,-,CASSDPRNEQFF,TGTGCCAGCAGCGACCCACGGAATGAGCAGTTCTTC
TRBD2,13,TRBJ2-3,TRBV18,few,CASLLSGRDTQYF,TGTGCCAGCTTACTTAGCGGGAGAGATACGCAGTATTTT
-,13,TRBJ2-3,TRBV2,-,CASSVIRTDTQYF,TGTGCCAGCAGTGTCATACGCACAGATACGCAGTATTTT
TRBD2,13,TRBJ2-7,TRBV6-6,-,CASSSSWGGEQYF,TGTGCCAGCAGCTCCTCGTGGGGGGGTGAGCAGTACTTC
TRBD1,17,TRBJ2-3,TRBV20-1,-,CSAGDREMAYSTDTQYF,TGCAGTGCGGGGGACAGGGAAATGGCTTATAGCACAGATACGCAGTATTTT
TRBD2,16,TRBJ2-2,TRBV27,-,CASSSPSGRGTGELFF,TGTGCCAGCAGTTCCCCCAGCGGGAGGGGGACCGGGGAGCTGTTTTTT
-,12,TRBJ1-2,TRBV3-1,-,CASSQDQNGYTF,TGTGCCAGCAGCCAAGATCAGAATGGCTACACCTTC
TRBD1,13,TRBJ1-2,TRBV18,-,CASPPNRGNGYTF,TGTGCCAGCCCACCTAACAGGGGGAATGGCTACACCTTC
-,13,TRBJ2-3,TRBV13,many,CASSLGRYDTQYF,TGTGCCAGCAGCTTAGGTAGATACGATACGCAGTATTTT
TRBD1,13,TRBJ1-2,TRBV29-1,few,CSVVGDRDYGYTF,TGCAGCGTTGTGGGCGACAGGGACTATGGCTACACCTTC
TRBD2,15,TRBJ2-1,TRBV27,few,CASSLRSGSIDEQFF,TGTGCCAGCAGTTTACGTAGCGGGAGTATCGATGAGCAGTTCTTC
-,12,TRBJ1-5,TRBV2,-,CARRLPNQPQHF,TGTGCCCGCAGGCTGCCCAATCAGCCCCAGCATTTT
-,14,TRBJ2-7,TRBV12-3/TRBV12-4,few,CASSQTGLRAEQYF,TGTGCCAGCAGTCAGACAGGCCTTCGGGCCGAGCAGTACTTC
TRBD1,14,TRBJ2-7,TRBV14,-,CASSETGADYEQYF,TGTGCCAGCAGCGAGACAGGGGCGGACTACGAGCAGTACTTC
-,15,TRBJ1-6,TRBV2,-,CASRSGSSYNSPLHF,TGTGCCAGCAGGAGTGGGAGCTCCTATAATTCACCCCTCCACTTT
TRBD1,17,TRBJ2-1,TRBV12-3/TRBV12-4,once,CASSPQFQGAPYNEQFF,TGTGCCAGCAGTCCCCAATTCCAGGGGGCCCCCTACAATGAGCAGTTCTTC
TRBD1,15,TRBJ2-2,TRBV7-2,few,CASSLGPGGTGELFF,TGTGCCAGCAGCTTAGGTCCAGGGGGCACCGGGGAGCTGTTTTTT
-,16,TRBJ2-7,TRBV29-1,-,CSVEDGRANSYNEQYF,TGCAGCGTTGAAGATGGCAGGGCCAACTCCTACAATGAGCAGTACTTC
-,15,TRBJ2-3,TRBV5-1,-,CASSLEGGGTDTQYF,TGCGCCAGCAGCTTGGAGGGGGGCGGCACAGATACGCAGTATTTT
TRBD2,15,TRBJ2-1,TRBV28,few,CASSLERTRHSEQFF,TGTGCCAGCAGTTTAGAAAGGACTAGACATAGTGAGCAGTTCTTC
-,12,TRBJ1-1,TRBV29-1,-,CSVGGAGTEAFF,TGCAGCGTTGGAGGAGCAGGGACTGAAGCTTTCTTT
TRBD2,15,TRBJ2-7,TRBV20-1,few,CSARDGTSGIYEQYF,TGCAGTGCTAGAGATGGGACTAGCGGAATCTACGAGCAGTACTTC
TRBD1,14,TRBJ2-5,TRBV19,-,CASGDRARSETQYF,TGTGCCAGTGGAGACAGGGCCAGATCAGAGACCCAGTACTTC
-,22,TRBJ2-6,TRBV4-3,few,CASSQRAVVGKGAASGANVLTF,TGCGCCAGCAGCCAAAGAGCGGTCGTGGGTAAAGGCGCGGCCTCTGGGGCCAACGTCCTGACTTTC
TRBD1,16,TRBJ2-5,TRBV5-1,-,CASSLNRQGSGETQYF,TGCGCCAGCAGCTTAAATAGACAGGGATCGGGAGAGACCCAGTACTTC
-,16,TRBJ2-1,TRBV5-1,few,CASSLAPAVTYNEQFF,TGCGCCAGCAGCTTGGCCCCAGCGGTTACCTACAATGAGCAGTTCTTC
-,14,TRBJ1-1,TRBV5-1,-,CASSTGQTNTEAFF,TGCGCCAGCAGCACAGGACAGACTAACACTGAAGCTTTCTTT
-,14,TRBJ1-5,TRBV7-9,few,CASSKGGFNQPQHF,TGTGCCAGCAGTAAAGGGGGTTTCAATCAGCCCCAGCATTTT
TRBD1,14,TRBJ1-2,TRBV20-1,-,CSAKKGGAGYGYTF,TGCAGTGCTAAAAAAGGGGGCGCCGGCTATGGCTACACCTTC
-,15,TRBJ2-2,TRBV6-5,many,CASSYLVRNTGELFF,TGTGCCAGCAGTTACCTTGTCAGAAACACCGGGGAGCTGTTTTTT
-,14,TRBJ2-3,TRBV5-1,-,CASSLDGDTDTQYF,TGCGCCAGCAGCCTGGACGGGGACACAGATACGCAGTATTTT
TRBD2,16,TRBJ2-1,TRBV11-3,-,CASSLDSGNSYNEQFF,TGTGCCAGCAGCTTAGATAGCGGGAACTCCTACAATGAGCAGTTCTTC
-,13,TRBJ2-1,TRBV7-3,-,CASSLFPYNEQFF,TGTGCCAGCAGCTTATTTCCCTACAATGAGCAGTTCTTC
TRBD2,15,TRBJ2-1,TRBV20-1,-,CSARVGTSGGNEQFF,TGCAGTGCTAGAGTTGGCACTAGCGGGGGAAATGAGCAGTTCTTC
TRBD1,17,TRBJ1-4,TRBV20-1,once,CSAYDRGFAVTSEKLFF,TGCAGTGCGTACGACAGGGGTTTTGCCGTTACGTCTGAAAAACTGTTTTTT
TRBD2,14,TRBJ2-3,TRBV29-1,many,CSVWTSGSTDTQYF,TGCAGCGTTTGGACTAGCGGGTCCACAGATACGCAGTATTTT
-,14,TRBJ2-6,TRBV10-3,many,CATRQNSGANVLTF,TGTGCCACGAGGCAGAACTCTGGGGCCAACGTCCTGACTTTC
TRBD2,15,TRBJ2-1,TRBV7-2,-,CASSFSRGLFNEQFF,TGTGCCAGCAGCTTCTCTAGGGGACTATTCAATGAGCAGTTCTTC
-,15,TRBJ1-2,TRBV3-1,-,CASSQDLLQNYGYTF,TGTGCCAGCAGCCAAGATCTTTTGCAGAACTATGGCTACACCTTC
-,18,TRBJ2-5,TRBV29-1,-,CSVEPPGRPSLNQETQYF,TGCAGCGTTGAACCACCGGGACGGCCCTCCCTTAACCAAGAGACCCAGTACTTC
-,15,TRBJ1-1,TRBV5-1,few,CASSLQGPRNTEAFF,TGCGCCAGCAGCTTGCAAGGACCACGGAACACTGAAGCTTTCTTT
TRBD2,16,TRBJ2-1,TRBV7-3,-,CASSLLGSGVYNEQFF,TGTGCCAGCAGCTTACTCGGTAGCGGGGTTTACAATGAGCAGTTCTTC
-,14,TRBJ2-3,TRBV20-1,-,CSARGSLGTDTQYF,TGCAGTGCTAGAGGAAGTCTGGGCACAGATACGCAGTATTTT
TRBD2,14,TRBJ2-1,TRBV6-5,few,CASKSGRASNEQFF,TGTGCCAGCAAAAGCGGGAGGGCCAGCAATGAGCAGTTCTTC
TRBD1,16,TRBJ2-3,TRBV5-1,few,CASSFGTATTTDTQYF,TGCGCCAGCAGCTTCGGGACAGCCACTACCACAGATACGCAGTATTTT
-,12,TRBJ1-4,TRBV7-2,-,CASSFGQEKLFF,TGTGCCAGCAGCTTCGGACAGGAAAAACTGTTTTTT
TRBD2,14,TRBJ2-1,TRBV29-1,-,CSVVQAGTYNEQFF,TGCAGCGTTGTACAAGCGGGGACCTACAATGAGCAGTTCTTC
-,16,TRBJ2-1,TRBV20-1,-,CSARGGTQVRTDTQFF,TGCAGTGCTAGAGGCGGGACGCAAGTCCGCACAGATACGCAGTTCTTC
TRBD2,16,TRBJ2-1,TRBV20-1,few,CSARGVLAVTYNEQFF,TGCAGTGCTAGGGGGGTCCTAGCGGTTACCTACAATGAGCAGTTCTTC
TRBD1,14,TRBJ2-1,TRBV6-2/TRBV6-3,-,CAIWTGGSYNEQFF,TGTGCCATCTGGACAGGGGGCTCCTACAATGAGCAGTTCTTC
TRBD2,18,TRBJ2-4,TRBV15,-,CATSGEGGVRVTKNIQYF,TGTGCCACCAGTGGAGAGGGAGGGGTCCGTGTAACCAAAAACATTCAGTACTTC
TRBD1,11,TRBJ1-1,TRBV29-1,-,CSGHRGTEAFF,TGCAGCGGCCACAGGGGAACTGAAGCTTTCTTT
-,15,TRBJ1-1,TRBV7-2,-,CASSLLGQGITEAFF,TGTGCCAGCAGCCTTCTCGGGCAGGGGATAACTGAAGCTTTCTTT
TRBD2,13,TRBJ2-5,TRBV25-1,-,CATRTSGHETQYF,TGTGCCACCAGGACTAGCGGGCACGAGACCCAGTACTTC
-,16,TRBJ2-7,TRBV6-6,once,CASSQTRGGSPYEQYF,TGTGCCAGCAGCCAAACCCGGGGCGGCAGCCCCTACGAGCAGTACTTC